This TCR beta chain was sequenced during a study of blood T cell repertoires in COVID-19. Study in general: T cells, B-cell-depleted T cells, or PBMCs provided the cDNA or gDNA that served as material.

The CDR3 is 16 amino acids. Germline V gene lookup returns CDR1 LNHDA and CDR2 SQIVND (reference sequence). The V gene lost 1 base and the J gene lost 4 bases, with 13 bases spanning the gap. Authors' methods: Reference gene primer amplification gave nucleated cell count estimates. Here immunoSEQ multiplex PCR was the method, and the copy in TCRdb shows in-frame clones only, minus some. The DNA was the basis for D and trimming; V, J and clone size are from that table. Of under 200,000 clones listed, 80% are singletons. The clonotype was recovered from a man in his 60s with acute or convalescent COVID-19. The chain has TRBV19 and TRBJ2-2, with a tentative D call TRBD2 (5 bases). The specimen sequenced was peripheral blood. CDR3 bases: TGTGCCAGTAGTATAGTGGTGGGAGCAGTCACCGGGGAGCTGTTTTTT. Translation: CASSIVVGAVTGELFF.